Each of the 30 T cell receptor beta chains below was sequenced from the same sample in a study of T cell repertoires in cytomegalovirus infection. In TCRdb, the reads were re-called with MiXCR into one record per CDR3 protein. Of approximately 590,000 distinct CDR3 sequences listed, about 39% are singletons. These receptors have no known antigen. The sample was cultured PBMCs, taken from culture after CMV antigen stimulation. These receptors came from a human donor in good health (CMV status not recorded). Some clones in this sample may be carry-over from other donors' samples.

J is TRBJ2-3 and V is TRBV2, with 12 nucleotides matching TRBD1. The CDR3 covers 16 residues. V shed 8 bases, J shed 4 bases, and the junction held 10 bases outside the gene matches. The germline V gene has CDR1 SNHLY and CDR2 FYNNEI. Here the CDR3 DNA reads TGTGCCAGCGGGGGGCCCGGGACAGGGGGCGCAGATACGCAGTATTTT. Residues: CASGGPGTGGADTQYF. The full variable domain, in which reference TRBV2 and TRBJ2-3 provide the parts outside the CDR3, is EPEVTQTPSHQVTQMGQEVILRCVPISNHLYFYWYRQILGQKVEFLVSFYNNEISEKSEIFDDQFSVERPDGSNFTLKIRSTKLEDSAMYFCASGGPGTGGADTQYFGPGTRLTVL.

V and J are TRBV7-4 and TRBJ2-3; D is possibly TRBD1 or TRBD2 (6 bases each). This CDR3 is 15 amino acids long. Germline lookup yields CDR1 SGHVT and CDR2 SQSDAQ. The germline V and J ends were trimmed by 1 base and 2 bases, with 10 bases remaining between them. Here the CDR3 DNA reads TGTGCCAGCAGCTTAGTGTCGGGGGCCACAGATACGCAGTATTTT. It specifies CASSLVSGATDTQYF. The full variable domain, rest sourced from reference TRBV7-4 and TRBJ2-3, is GAGVSQSPRYKVAKRGRDVALRCDSISGHVTLYWYRQTLGQGSEVLTYSQSDAQRDKSGRPSGRFSAERPERSVSTLKIQRTEQGDSAVYLCASSLVSGATDTQYFGPGTRLTVL.

J is TRBJ2-7 and V is TRBV12-3 or TRBV12-4; D perhaps matches TRBD1 (6 bases). CDR3 length: 16 residues. Trimming cost V 6 bases and J 4 bases, with 22 bases left between them. The CDR3 bases are TGTGCCAGCAGCATTCGACAGGCCATACCACATTACGAGCAGTACTTC. This encodes CASSIRQAIPHYEQYF.

V gene TRBV7-9 combines with J gene TRBJ1-2; D not certain. Trimming took off 4 bases at V and 1 base at J, with 7 bases between the two ends. CDR3 length: 13 residues. From germline, CDR1 is SEHNR and CDR2 FQNEAQ (reference sequence). CDR3: CASSSQSNYGYTF. Written as DNA, the CDR3 is TGTGCCAGCAGCTCACAGAGTAACTATGGCTACACCTTC.

This sequence joins TRBV6-2 or TRBV6-3 and TRBJ2-5; TRBD1 agrees at 7 bases. The CDR3 spans 17 residues. V gave up 6 bases and J gave up 0 bases; unmatched junction bases: 13. Germline V gene data show CDR1 as MNHEY and CDR2 as SVGEGT. This chain's CDR3 is CASRWGQTDWYQETQYF. In nucleotides, the CDR3 is TGTGCCAGCAGATGGGGACAGACAGATTGGTACCAAGAGACCCAGTACTTC.

This sequence joins TRBV19 and TRBJ2-7; no definite D call. The germline gives CDR1 LNHDA, CDR2 SQIVND (reference sequence). Between the trimmed V and J ends, which lost 1 base and 0 bases, there was a span of 7 bases. The CDR3 has 14 amino acids. CDR3 nucleotide sequence: TGTGCCAGTAGTATAGCACAGTCCTCCTACGAGCAGTACTTC. It translates to CASSIAQSSYEQYF.

This chain connects TRBV6-1 to TRBJ1-5; weak D call: TRBD1 (6 bases). CDR3 length: 16 amino acids. V was pared by 7 bases and J by 3 bases, with 19 bases between. Germline CDR1 MNHNS, CDR2 SASEGT. CDR3 bases: TGTGCCAGCAAAGTTTGGGGGCAGGGCAACAATCAGCCCCAGCATTTT. Translated, it gives CASKVWGQGNNQPQHF.

The rearrangement joins TRBV27 to TRBJ2-4; the match to TRBD1 covers 7 bases. Unmatched junction bases numbered 13, after V lost 8 bases and J lost 6 bases. CDR1 is MNHEY, CDR2 SMNVEV, per germline (reference sequence). The CDR3 length is 15 residues. CDR3 bases: TGTGCCAGCCGGAGACAGGGTTCCCCCACAAACATTCAGTACTTC. Residues: CASRRQGSPTNIQYF.

The V and J genes are TRBV7-2 and TRBJ2-2; D is perhaps TRBD1 or TRBD2 (6 bases each). Germline V gene data show CDR1 as SGHTA and CDR2 as FQGNSA. V lost 6 bases to trimming and J lost 5 bases, with 19 bases between them. CDR3 length equals 16 residues. In DNA, the CDR3 is TGTGCCAGCAGTTATAGGGGGGCGGGTTGGACCGGGGAGCTGTTTTTT. Protein sequence: CASSYRGAGWTGELFF.

This clonotype was counted between two and nine times. The chain has TRBV7-2 and TRBJ2-7, with TRBD1 identical over 11 bases. Germline CDR1 SGHTA, CDR2 FQGNSA. This CDR3 spans 18 amino acids. J gave up 0 bases and V 2 bases, and 9 bases lay outside the gene matches. CDR3 region: CASSLRTGGLRGSYEQYF. CDR3 nucleotide sequence: TGTGCCAGCAGCTTACGGACAGGGGGCTTGCGGGGCTCCTACGAGCAGTACTTC.

This clonotype has just a few counts. This chain uses TRBV20-1 with TRBJ2-7, with 11 bases matching TRBD2. The CDR3 runs to 16 residues. J gave up 0 bases and V 5 bases, and 9 bases lay outside the gene matches. Per the germline V gene, CDR1 is DFQATT and CDR2 is SNEGSKA (reference sequence). The CDR3 region is CSAYQASGRTSYEQYF. The CDR3 bases are TGCAGTGCTTACCAGGCTAGCGGGAGGACCTCCTACGAGCAGTACTTC.

J is TRBJ2-1 and V is TRBV7-9; TRBD1 might be the D (5 bases). Trimming pared 4 bases from V and 6 bases from J, leaving 19 bases between. The CDR3 totals 16 residues. Germline CDR1 reads SEHNR; CDR2 reads FQNEAQ (reference sequence). The CDR3 protein is CASSSSNTGNPNEQFF. As DNA, the CDR3 is TGTGCCAGCAGCTCGTCGAATACAGGCAACCCCAATGAGCAGTTCTTC.

The rearrangement links TRBV7-6 to TRBJ2-2, with 7 bases fitting TRBD1. This CDR3 has 14 amino acids. Germline CDR1 SGHVS, CDR2 FNYEAQ. J gave up 6 bases and V 3 bases, and 4 bases lay outside the gene matches. The CDR3, as DNA: TGTGCCAGCAGCTTCACCCAGGGGGCCGGGGAGCTGTTTTTT. This gives the protein CASSFTQGAGELFF. The variable domain in full, completed from reference TRBV7-6 and TRBJ2-2, reads GAGVSQSPRYKVTKRGQDVALRCDPISGHVSLYWYRQALGQGPEFLTYFNYEAQQDKSGLPNDRFSAERPEGSISTLTIQRTEQRDSAMYRCASSFTQGAGELFFGEGSRLTVL.

The sample holds one count of this clonotype. The gene calls are TRBV24-1 and TRBJ1-6; no firm D call. CDR1 and CDR2 (germline): KGHDR, SFDVKD. Between the trimmed V and J ends, which lost 2 bases and 7 bases, there was a span of 17 bases. The CDR3 extends over 17 amino acids. This CDR3 reads CATSDCWVLLSNSPLHF. The CDR3 DNA reads TGTGCCACCAGTGATTGTTGGGTCCTGTTGTCCAATTCACCCCTCCACTTT.

V gene TRBV6-1 combines with J gene TRBJ2-6, with 7 bases lining up with TRBD2. V was clipped by 7 bases and J by 2 bases; unmatched bases: 14. This CDR3 region has 18 residues. Germline CDR1 and CDR2: MNHNS and SASEGT. CDR3 in amino acids: CASNRNFWGGAGANVLTF. CDR3 nucleotide sequence: TGTGCCAGCAACAGAAATTTCTGGGGGGGGGCTGGGGCCAACGTCCTGACTTTC.

This chain uses TRBV7-2 with TRBJ2-4; tentatively, D is TRBD1 (6 bases). The V gene's germline CDR1 is SGHTA and CDR2 FQGNSA. The V end lost 3 bases, the J end lost 4 bases, and 7 bases lay between the germline ends. The CDR3 length is 13 residues. CDR3 bases: TGTGCCAGCAGCTTGCAGGGGAAAAACATTCAGTACTTC. Its translation is CASSLQGKNIQYF.

This clonotype was observed a handful of times. This rearrangement joins TRBV7-6 to TRBJ2-7; D not certain. The germline gives CDR1 SGHVS, CDR2 FNYEAQ. The CDR3 runs 14 residues. The germline V and J ends were trimmed by 1 base and 0 bases, with 7 bases remaining between them. CDR3: CASSLETVSYEQYF. The CDR3 nucleotides read TGTGCCAGCAGCTTAGAAACGGTCTCCTACGAGCAGTACTTC.

The rearrangement links TRBV11-2 to TRBJ2-2, with 11 bases identical to TRBD2. The CDR3 runs to 15 residues. J lost 4 bases, V lost 5 bases, and 3 bases had no gene match. Germline CDR1 SGHAT, CDR2 FQNNGV. CDR3 loop: CASSAGTSGTGELFF. For the CDR3, the DNA is TGTGCCAGCAGCGCCGGGACTAGCGGCACCGGGGAGCTGTTTTTT.

The chain recombines TRBV6-9 with TRBJ2-5; D is perhaps TRBD1 (5 bases). The CDR3 has 15 amino acids. CDR1 and CDR2 (germline): MNHGY, SVAAGI. The ends were cut back, 6 bases at V and 2 bases at J, with 16 bases in the middle. CDR3 loop: CASRYHARQQETQYF. CDR3 nucleotides: TGTGCCAGCAGATATCACGCTAGACAGCAAGAGACCCAGTACTTC.

There are a few counts of this clonotype. The rearrangement uses TRBV12-3 or TRBV12-4 and TRBJ2-7; D gene ambiguous. The V end was cut by 4 bases, the J end by 3 bases, with 19 bases between. The CDR3 consists of 16 residues. The CDR3 DNA follows: TGTGCCAGCAGTTCCTCCACATGGACGGCAGACTACGAGCAGTACTTC. As protein: CASSSSTWTADYEQYF.

This clonotype was counted only a few times. The rearrangement joins TRBV12-3 or TRBV12-4 to TRBJ1-1, with D hard to call. V lost 3 bases, J lost 3 bases, and 8 bases lay in between. The CDR3 has 13 amino acids. The CDR3 loop is CASSFTPDTEAFF. In DNA, the CDR3 is TGTGCCAGCAGTTTTACACCCGACACTGAAGCTTTCTTT.

This chain joins TRBV11-2 and TRBJ2-7, with D possibly matching TRBD2 (5 bases). V was clipped by 3 bases and J by 2 bases, with 14 bases between them. CDR3 length equals 15 residues. CDR1 and CDR2 (germline): SGHAT, FQNNGV. This CDR3 is CASSFLSGITYEQYF. The CDR3 region has the DNA TGTGCCAGCAGCTTCTTGAGCGGAATCACCTACGAGCAGTACTTC.

Only a few counts were recorded for this clonotype. This chain uses TRBV12-5 with TRBJ2-5; D gene ambiguous. Germline lookup yields CDR1 LGHNT and CDR2 FRNRAP. This CDR3 is built from 18 residues. V lost 2 bases to trimming and J lost 0 bases, with 19 bases between them. CDR3: CASGLTPDGFFYQETQYF. CDR3 sequence (DNA): TGTGCTAGTGGTTTGACCCCCGACGGCTTCTTCTACCAAGAGACCCAGTACTTC. The whole variable domain, filled in from reference TRBV12-5 and TRBJ2-5, reads DARVTQTPRHKVTEMGQEVTMRCQPILGHNTVFWYRQTMMQGLELLAYFRNRAPLDDSGMPKDRFSAEMPDATLATLKIQPSEPRDSAVYFCASGLTPDGFFYQETQYFGPGTRLLVL.

This clonotype was seen a handful of times. CDR3 residues: CASNPGYSNQPQHF. The CDR3 DNA follows: TGTGCCAGCAACCCAGGTTATAGCAATCAGCCCCAGCATTTT. This chain joins TRBV2 and TRBJ1-5, with D hard to call. This CDR3 is 14 amino acids long. Germline-derived CDR1 and CDR2 are SNHLY and FYNNEI. Trimming took 7 bases from V and 0 from J, leaving 10 bases between them. Full variable domain (missing parts from reference TRBV2 and TRBJ1-5): EPEVTQTPSHQVTQMGQEVILRCVPISNHLYFYWYRQILGQKVEFLVSFYNNEISEKSEIFDDQFSVERPDGSNFTLKIRSTKLEDSAMYFCASNPGYSNQPQHFGDGTRLSIL.

This rearrangement joins TRBV2 to TRBJ2-2, with 7 bases aligning to TRBD1. Germline loops: CDR1 SNHLY, CDR2 FYNNEI. The CDR3 loop spans 14 amino acids. Germline trimming cut 6 bases from V and 0 bases from J; bases unmatched to any gene: 1. The chain's CDR3 is CASSGQANTGELFF. The CDR3 DNA sequence: TGTGCCAGCAGCGGACAGGCGAACACCGGGGAGCTGTTTTTT.

V usage is TRBV12-5 and J usage is TRBJ2-7; 8 nucleotides align to TRBD2. The CDR3 length is 19 residues. Germline assignment: CDR1 LGHNT and CDR2 FRNRAP. V was clipped by 0 bases and J by 5 bases; unmatched bases: 18. Written as DNA, the CDR3 is TGTGCTAGTGGTTTGGTACTGGACGGGAGGGGGGTGATACGGGACGAGCAGTACTTC. Translation: CASGLVLDGRGVIRDEQYF.

The chain combines TRBV7-9 with TRBJ2-7; D might be TRBD2 (5 bases). This CDR3 has 14 amino acids. Germline assignment: CDR1 SEHNR and CDR2 FQNEAQ (reference sequence). Trimming pared 4 bases from V and 6 bases from J, leaving 16 bases between. The CDR3 loop is CASSSRGRGVEQYF. In DNA form, the CDR3 reads TGTGCCAGCAGCTCCAGAGGCCGGGGAGTCGAGCAGTACTTC.

This clonotype was seen a handful of times. The chain couples TRBV7-2 to TRBJ2-4; TRBD2 is a possible D gene (6 bases). The germline gives CDR1 SGHTA, CDR2 FQGNSA. The CDR3 is 13 residues long. The V gene lost 1 base and the J gene lost 8 bases, with 9 bases spanning the gap. This CDR3 reads CASSLGLVDIQYF. CDR3 DNA: TGTGCCAGCAGCTTAGGACTAGTGGACATTCAGTACTTC.

Note on this clonotype: This may come from a read error, since a much larger clone is one base off. CDR3 in DNA: TGTGCCAGCAGCGCCCCGGAGACCCAGTACTTC. This codes for CASSAPETQYF. The chain employs TRBV6-6 and TRBJ2-5, with D unresolved. Germline V gene lookup returns CDR1 MNHNY and CDR2 SVGAGI (reference sequence). CDR3 size: 11 residues. Trimming left V 6 bases short and J 5 bases short, with 7 bases between.

This rearrangement joins TRBV5-1 to TRBJ1-1; D is ambiguous. CDR1 is SGHRS, CDR2 YFSETQ, per germline. V lost 0 bases and J lost 7, with 10 bases in between. This CDR3 comprises 13 residues. CDR3: CASSLGRAGEAFF. DNA for the CDR3: TGCGCCAGCAGCTTGGGGAGAGCGGGTGAAGCTTTCTTT.